This entry is about one TCR beta chain. Its antigen is currently unknown. This sample stems from a study of OX40 agonist ivuxolimab in advanced cancers. Study as a whole: Past anti-PD-1, anti-PD-L1 or anti-CTLA-4 therapy was accepted, and 30% to 50% had received some. Partial responses were achieved by three patients, one with hepatocellular carcinoma and two with cutaneous melanoma.

Method: immunoSEQ multiplex PCR; TCRdb's copy keeps in-frame clones and lacks some. The table includes some 50,000 clones, 75% to 85% detected once. Findings and caveats of the study: At 0.1-3.0 mg/kg, partial responders had clonal expansion among the lowest observed.

The clonotype comes from an adult with an advanced solid tumor such as melanoma, head and neck, liver or kidney cancer. The source was CD4+ or CD8+ T cells sorted from blood, collected in a trial of the OX40 agonist ivuxolimab.

The CDR3 nucleotides read TGTGCCAGCAGTGAACTTACAGGGGGCTTGGGCGAGCAGTACTTC. It yields the protein CASSELTGGLGEQYF. The chain couples TRBV6-1 to TRBJ2-7; the match to TRBD1 covers 9 bases. The CDR3 is 15 amino acids. Germline V gives CDR1 MNHNS, CDR2 SASEGT. J lost 6 bases, V lost 2 bases, and 8 bases had no gene match.